This TCR beta chain is drawn from a study of T cell responses to AZD1222 COVID-19 vaccine. The table came from immunoSEQ multiplex PCR; TCRdb's copy has only in-frame clones and leaves some out. The sample consists of 90,000 to 130,000 clones, approximately 90% of them appearing once. Study-level points and caveats: Just five or six AZD1222 recipients were seropositive at baseline.

The CDR3 totals 15 residues. V was pared by 4 bases and J by 4 bases, with 5 bases of the junction left unmatched. CDR1 and CDR2 (germline): SGDLS, YYNGEE. This clone came up a few times. Its antigen remains unidentified. The sample in question was peripheral blood, obtained on day 0 of AZD1222 vaccination. The TCR sequence derives from an adult in good health. The V call is TRBV9, the J call TRBJ1-1, with TRBD1 identical over 12 bases. CDR3 residues: CASSSGTGGGTEAFF. The CDR3 DNA reads as TGTGCCAGCAGCTCAGGGACAGGGGGCGGCACTGAAGCTTTCTTT.